This T cell receptor beta chain was profiled in a study of cytomegalovirus exposure and HLA in healthy donors. Overall study: The 95 to 150 validation repertoires were produced on the same platform as the 700 or so repertoires of the first cohort. This was reported in a later analysis.

Trimming at V came to 6 bases and at J to 6 bases, leaving 6 bases not matched to a gene. This CDR3 is 14 amino acids long. Per germline, CDR1 ENHRY and CDR2 SYGVKD. The assay was immunoSEQ multiplex PCR, and TCRdb's table has in-frame clones only and misses some. The sample includes 120,000 or so clones, more than 75% of them seen just once. Study-wide results and limits: Most TCR sequences were uncommon, yet certain public TCRs appeared in many donors. In vitro, three CMV-associated chains proved specific for CMV antigens.

Regarding this clone: Its matching antigen is unknown.

This receptor was taken from a woman between 25 and 40 years old in good health and CMV-seropositive. The sample was PBMCs. The rearrangement links TRBV10-3 to TRBJ2-7; 12 nucleotides agree with TRBD1. Here the CDR3 reads CAIRKGQGASEQYF. The CDR3 nucleotides are TGTGCCATCAGAAAGGGACAGGGGGCGTCCGAGCAGTACTTC.